The entry below describes one TCR beta chain. Its antigen is not known. Lacking the conserved final phenylalanine or tryptophan, this CDR3 likely reflects a read error. The iRepertoire nested amplicon-rescue multiplex PCR amplified TCR alpha and beta CDR3s from RNA. TCRdb called the multiplex PCR reads again in MiXCR, with one record for every CDR3 protein. The sample carries 300,000 to 450,000 distinct CDR3 sequences, 41% recorded once. The CDR3 spans 15 residues. V lost 6 bases and J lost 8, with 23 bases in between. Germline V gives CDR1 DFQATT, CDR2 SNEGSKA (reference sequence). These data originate in a study of glioma-infiltrating T cells. General study results and limits: Tissue-blood divergence was below expectation in non-neoplastic patients, above in gliomas.

The sample was glioma tissue, nonneoplastic brain tissue, or PBMCs (not recorded which). J is TRBJ2-4 and V is TRBV20-1, with D perhaps assigned TRBD1 or TRBD2 (5 bases each). This receptor was taken from a human donor with low-grade glioma or glioblastoma, undergoing nonglioma brain surgery, or in good health (not recorded which). The CDR3 nucleotides read TGCAGTGCAGGGGTTGTGGGACCAAGGGGCGACATTCAGTACCTC. Translation gives CSAGVVGPRGDIQYL.